The rows below give T cell receptor beta chains drawn from one sample of a study of response to subunit inactivated influenza vaccine. Each CDR3 protein is one row after TCRdb ran MiXCR on the RT-PCR reads. The sample has around 750,000 distinct CDR3 sequences; around 20% are singletons. This specimen consisted of PBMCs from blood, obtained 5 to 6 days after vaccination. The receptors stem from a middle-aged man who received an inactivated influenza vaccine. CDR3s include the opening cysteine and the closing phenylalanine or tryptophan. The order of the fields is J gene, CDR3 length, V gene, D gene, clone size, CDR3 protein, CDR3 DNA. A D gene is named only where the DNA matches it firmly. Rows give clone size only sometimes, using once, few, many, or a class for an expanded clone.

TRBJ2-3	17	TRBV12-3/TRBV12-4	TRBD2	many	CASSPRLTTSMGDTQYF	TGTGCCAGCAGTCCCCGGCTGACGACTAGCATGGGGGATACGCAGTATTTT
TRBJ2-7	17	TRBV5-5	TRBD2	few	CASSLPTSGIFSYEQYF	TGTGCCAGCAGCTTGCCGACTAGCGGGATATTCTCCTACGAGCAGTACTTC
TRBJ2-2	16	TRBV20-1	TRBD2	.	CSARALLERGSGELFF	TGCAGTGCTAGAGCTCTACTAGAGCGGGGGTCCGGGGAGCTGTTTTTT
TRBJ2-1	12	TRBV11-2	.	.	CASSPGSSLPHF	TGTGCCAGCAGCCCGGGCTCTTCACTTCCTCACTTC
TRBJ2-2	18	TRBV11-1	TRBD2	.	CASSRLRGTSGTSGELFF	TGTGCCAGCAGCCGCTTGAGGGGGACTAGCGGAACCTCTGGGGAGCTGTTTTTT
TRBJ2-7	14	TRBV5-1	TRBD1	many	CASSGSAGGYEQYF	TGCGCCAGCAGCGGATCGGCAGGGGGCTACGAGCAGTACTTC
TRBJ2-7	12	TRBV12-3/TRBV12-4	.	.	CASSSSLDEQYF	TGTGCCAGCAGTTCAAGTCTGGACGAGCAGTACTTC
TRBJ2-1	16	TRBV12-3/TRBV12-4	TRBD2	.	CASSFWGLAGYNEQFF	TGTGCCAGCAGTTTTTGGGGACTAGCGGGATACAATGAGCAGTTCTTC
TRBJ2-1	16	TRBV7-9	.	few	CASSLMGALAYNEQFF	TGTGCCAGCAGCTTAATGGGGGCCCTTGCCTACAATGAGCAGTTCTTC
TRBJ2-1	15	TRBV3-1	TRBD2	.	CASSREAGAYNEQFF	TGTGCCAGCAGCCGGGAAGCGGGGGCGTACAATGAGCAGTTCTTC
TRBJ2-7	15	TRBV7-2	.	few	CASSLQTKGGYEQYF	TGTGCCAGCAGCTTGCAGACAAAGGGCGGATACGAGCAGTACTTC
TRBJ2-3	15	TRBV7-3	.	few	CASSRTGLHTDTQYF	TGTGCCAGCAGCCGTACGGGACTTCACACAGATACGCAGTATTTT
TRBJ2-1	12	TRBV29-1	TRBD2	few	CSVAGLAIEQFF	TGCAGCGTTGCAGGACTAGCGATTGAGCAGTTCTTC
TRBJ2-7	16	TRBV5-8	TRBD2	.	CASSLVLRSGDLEQYF	TGTGCCAGCAGCTTGGTCCTTAGGAGCGGGGACTTGGAGCAGTACTTC
TRBJ2-7	15	TRBV29-1	TRBD1	.	CSVDGFGQDPYEQYF	TGCAGCGTTGATGGCTTCGGACAGGATCCCTACGAGCAGTACTTC
TRBJ2-7	17	TRBV21-1	.	once	CASSKVGQGRSSYEQYF	TGTGCCAGCAGCAAAGTTGGACAGGGGCGTAGCTCCTACGAGCAGTACTTC
TRBJ2-3	17	TRBV6-1	TRBD2	.	CASSALAGGLGTDTQYF	TGTGCCAGCAGTGCTCTAGCGGGGGGGCTGGGCACAGATACGCAGTATTTT
TRBJ2-2	16	TRBV29-1	TRBD2	.	CSVPQLAGSDTGELFF	TGCAGCGTCCCCCAACTAGCGGGATCCGACACCGGGGAGCTGTTTTTT
TRBJ1-2	15	TRBV5-1	.	few	CASSLGGGRNIGYTF	TGCGCCAGCAGCCTCGGTGGGGGTAGGAATATCGGCTACACCTTC
TRBJ2-3	18	TRBV20-1	TRBD2	.	CSARGFGTSGESTDTQYF	TGCAGTGCTAGGGGGTTCGGGACTAGCGGGGAGAGCACAGATACGCAGTATTTT
TRBJ2-5	20	TRBV7-9	TRBD2	few	CASSRLSTSGRAFGSETQYF	TGTGCCAGCAGCCGCCTCTCAACTAGCGGGAGGGCCTTCGGTTCAGAGACCCAGTACTTC
TRBJ2-5	14	TRBV20-1	.	few	CSARSLTAQETQYF	TGCAGTGCTAGGAGTCTCACAGCACAAGAGACCCAGTACTTC
TRBJ2-1	15	TRBV7-3	.	few	CASSLTVSSYNEQFF	TGTGCCAGCAGCCTTACAGTGAGCTCCTACAATGAGCAGTTCTTC
TRBJ2-3	14	TRBV6-5	.	few	CASSYRSAGDTQYF	TGTGCCAGCAGTTATCGGTCTGCAGGAGATACGCAGTATTTT
TRBJ1-1	18	TRBV18	TRBD1	few	CASSPDRGLRGVDTEAFF	TGTGCCAGCTCACCCGACAGGGGCCTCAGGGGAGTAGACACTGAAGCTTTCTTT
TRBJ2-3	13	TRBV10-3	.	.	CAISPDQTDTQYF	TGTGCCATCAGTCCGGACCAAACAGATACGCAGTATTTT
TRBJ2-5	14	TRBV2	TRBD2	.	CASSEASGGETQYF	TGTGCCAGCAGTGAAGCTAGCGGGGGAGAGACCCAGTACTTC
TRBJ2-4	16	TRBV6-1	TRBD1	.	CAKMYATGTGLNIQYF	TGTGCCAAAATGTACGCGACCGGGACAGGCTTAAACATTCAGTACTTC
TRBJ2-1	15	TRBV9	.	few	CASSVWWQGYNEQFF	TGTGCCAGCAGCGTATGGTGGCAGGGGTACAATGAGCAGTTCTTC
TRBJ2-4	16	TRBV15	.	.	CATSRGNTGVQNIQYF	TGTGCCACCAGCAGAGGAAACACGGGGGTACAAAACATTCAGTACTTC
TRBJ1-4	14	TRBV7-2	.	many	CASSLDRGNEKLFF	TGTGCCAGCAGCTTAGATAGGGGTAATGAAAAACTGTTTTTT
TRBJ2-5	14	TRBV29-1	TRBD1	many	CSVETGTAGETQYF	TGCAGCGTTGAAACCGGGACAGCAGGAGAGACCCAGTACTTC
TRBJ2-5	13	TRBV4-1	.	.	CASSQINQETQYF	TGCGCCAGCAGCCAAATCAACCAAGAGACCCAGTACTTC
TRBJ2-1	16	TRBV20-1	.	few	CSANEFGQGPYNEQFF	TGCAGTGCTAATGAATTTGGGCAGGGACCCTACAATGAGCAGTTCTTC
TRBJ2-7	14	TRBV7-2	.	.	CASSLVQGGYEQYF	TGTGCCAGCAGCTTAGTTCAGGGTGGCTACGAGCAGTACTTC
TRBJ2-1	16	TRBV5-1	TRBD2	.	CASSVASWRESDEQFF	TGCGCCAGCAGCGTAGCCTCTTGGCGGGAGAGTGATGAGCAGTTCTTC
TRBJ2-1	20	TRBV11-1	TRBD1	.	CASSLGTGFGYSGSYNEQFF	TGTGCCAGCAGCTTAGGGACAGGGTTTGGATACTCGGGCTCCTACAATGAGCAGTTCTTC
TRBJ2-5	10	TRBV7-9	.	.	CASSRITQYF	TGTGCCAGCAGCAGAATCACCCAGTACTTC
TRBJ1-2	13	TRBV12-3/TRBV12-4	.	.	CASSLEKSYGYTF	TGTGCCAGCAGTCTAGAAAAATCCTATGGCTACACCTTC